What follows is one T cell receptor (beta chain) and its context. Use of 60 Vbeta and 13 Jbeta primers characterized the PCR. TCRdb's table, derived via immunoSEQ multiplex PCR, lists solely in-frame clones and lacks some. This sample yields around 130,000 clones, of which around 80% are seen a single time; just over 1% belongs to the top ten. This sample is drawn from a study of cytomegalovirus exposure and HLA in healthy donors. Study-level information: Among around 200 million T cells, an earlier analysis found 95 million to 140 million unique TCR beta sequences. Counted in an early data release were some 81 million unique TCRs from HLA-typed donors. When over 300 donors were genotyped, roughly four fifths of them were found to fall in the Caucasian-associated ancestry cluster.

Germline V gene data show CDR1 as SGHTS and CDR2 as YDEGEE. V lost 4 bases to trimming and J lost 1 base, with 11 bases between them. The CDR3 runs 14 residues. Healthy bone marrow donors made up the cohort. The source of this sequence is a human donor in good health. The J gene is TRBJ1-1, the V gene TRBV5-8; the D gene is possibly TRBD1 (6 bases). Sequencing was carried out using PBMCs. CDR3 DNA sequence: TGTGCCAGCAGCCCAGGGGTTACGAACACTGAAGCTTTCTTT. Protein product: CASSPGVTNTEAFF.